This T cell receptor beta chain was profiled in a study of shared clonotypes between healthy human individuals. CDR3 size: 15 residues. The germline gives CDR1 SGHNT, CDR2 YYREEE (reference sequence). Trimming removed 4 bases from V and 2 bases from J; junction bases left unmatched: 9. The method was immunoSEQ multiplex PCR; TCRdb's version includes in-frame clones alone and lacks a portion of them. The table lists 1.4 million or so clones, approximately 98.5% of them singletons. The TCR was taken from a young man in good health. The V gene is TRBV5-4, the J gene TRBJ2-7, with 7 bases identical to TRBD1. The material sequenced was naive CD4+ T cells sorted from blood. Described subset: CD45RA+ positively selected. This CDR3 reads CASSPDPGTAYEQYF. The CDR3 DNA reads TGTGCCAGCAGCCCGGATCCCGGGACAGCCTACGAGCAGTACTTC.